What follows are 4 T cell receptor beta chains derived from one specimen sequenced in a study of blood T cell repertoires in COVID-19. TCRdb keeps only in-frame clones here, not all; method: immunoSEQ multiplex PCR. The top ten clones hold around 4.4% of a sample with roughly 230,000 clones, approximately 84% of them seen once. Sequenced material: peripheral blood. These receptors came from a man aged 50 to 59 with active or convalescent COVID-19.

This chain connects TRBV10-3 to TRBJ1-1, with TRBD1 matching over 7 bases. This CDR3 has 17 residues. The V gene's germline CDR1 is ENHRY and CDR2 SYGVKD. The J segment lost 0 bases and the V segment lost 4 bases, leaving 11 bases of the junction unmatched. CDR3 sequence reads: CAISVRGAGQMNTEAFF. As DNA, the CDR3 is TGTGCCATCAGTGTCAGGGGGGCCGGACAGATGAACACTGAAGCTTTCTTT.

The rearrangement uses TRBV5-6 and TRBJ2-2; a weak D match, TRBD1 (5 bases). CDR1 SGHDT and CDR2 YYEEEE come from the germline V gene. V was pared by 0 bases and J by 6 bases, with 12 bases between. The CDR3 consists of 15 residues. CDR3 DNA sequence: TGTGCCAGCAGCTTGGGGCAGGGAAAGGCCGGGGAGCTGTTTTTT. Protein product: CASSLGQGKAGELFF.

The chain combines TRBV23-1 with TRBJ2-7; the D gene is possibly TRBD1 (6 bases). TRBV23-1 is noted as an ORF with a role that remains uncertain. This CDR3 is built from 16 residues. Trimming cost V 4 bases and J 3 bases, with 19 bases left between them. DNA of the CDR3: TGCGCCAGCAGTCCCCGTTGTAAAGGGGGAAACTACGAGCAGTACTTC. As protein: CASSPRCKGGNYEQYF.

Remarks on this clone: A much larger clone differs from this one at a single base, so this may be a read error. V gene TRBV7-2 combines with J gene TRBJ2-1, with 11 nucleotides matching TRBD2. The V and J ends lost 2 bases and 7 bases, in that order; junction bases with no gene match: 4. CDR1 and CDR2 from the germline V gene are SGHTA and FQGNSA. The CDR3 length is 15 residues. The CDR3 is CASSLIAGGPNEQFF. The CDR3 DNA sequence: TGTGCCAGCAGCTTAATAGCGGGGGGGCCGAATGAGCAGTTCTTC.